The clone carrying this T cell receptor beta chain occurred a few times. Its matching antigen is unknown. The study reverse transcribed the entire isolated RNA, so it sequenced expressed TCRB transcripts. Assay: immunoSEQ multiplex PCR; the TCRdb copy retains only in-frame clones and omits some. Found here are about 740,000 clones, about an eighth of them singletons; the top ten hold approximately 0.021%. The data were taken from a study of beta chain features in type 1 diabetes. Looked up from germline, CDR1 is SSHAT and CDR2 is FNYEAQ (reference sequence). The CDR3 has 13 residues. J was trimmed by 7 bases and V by 5 bases; bases with no gene match: 7. Overall study results and limits: Researchers report that Type 1 diabetes patients had moderately but significantly shorter TCRB CDR3s across all four CD4+ subsets.

V usage is TRBV7-7 and J usage is TRBJ2-7; 8 bases are a match to TRBD1. The specimen was naive CD4+ T cells from blood. The clonotype originates from a man aged 18 to 29 with type 1 diabetes. In DNA, the CDR3 is TGTGCCAGCAGCCTGGACAGGGAGAGAGAGCAGTACTTC. Protein: CASSLDREREQYF.